This T cell receptor (beta chain) derives from a study of blood T cell repertoires in COVID-19. Study as a whole: Collection of acute and convalescent COVID-19 samples took place in the United States, Italy and Spain. T cells, B-cell-depleted T cells, or PBMCs provided the cDNA or gDNA that served as material.

CDR3 length: 14 amino acids. Germline loops: CDR1 LGHDT, CDR2 YNNKEL (reference sequence). Deletions cut 0 bases from V and 2 bases from J, with 6 bases between. Original methodology: The assay estimated nucleated cells by amplifying reference gene primers. Produced via immunoSEQ multiplex PCR; TCRdb's table is partial and in-frame only. The V and J calls and clone size are taken from that table; D and trimming were inferred from the DNA. The sample consists of about 50,000 clones, over 70% of them appearing once. Followed over time, Seattle patients had been enrolled while infection was active. The TCR comes from an elderly woman with COVID-19, enrolled during active disease. V usage is TRBV3-1 (or the pseudogene TRBV3-2) and J usage is TRBJ2-3; D is undetermined. The sequenced material came from peripheral blood. The DNA of the CDR3 is TGTGCCAGCAGCCAAGATTATATCACAGATACGCAGTATTTT. Amino acids: CASSQDYITDTQYF.